These T cell receptor beta chains were read from a single sample in a study of T cells in Graves' hyperthyroidism and ophthalmopathy. From the multiplex PCR reads, TCRdb called clonotypes with MiXCR, one entry per CDR3 protein. The sample records hundreds of thousands of distinct CDR3 sequences, 16% being singletons. Sequencing used blood. Receptor source: a woman aged 18 to 35 with Graves' hyperthyroidism. Each CDR3 is given with its conserved first and last residue. The order of the fields is D gene, CDR3 length, J gene, clone size, V gene, CDR3 protein, CDR3 DNA. A D gene is named only where the DNA matches it firmly. Clone size, where shown, is once, few, many, or a class for clones that have expanded.

D: .; length: 14; J: TRBJ1-2; size: many; V: TRBV7-2; CDR3: CASSLSQGGYGYTF; DNA: TGTGCCAGCAGCTTATCGCAGGGCGGGTATGGCTACACCTTC
D: TRBD2; length: 15; J: TRBJ2-5; size: .; V: TRBV24-1; CDR3: CATSAETSAQETQYF; DNA: TGTGCCACCAGTGCCGAGACTAGCGCGCAAGAGACCCAGTACTTC
D: .; length: 14; J: TRBJ2-2; size: few; V: TRBV11-3; CDR3: CASSLEPYTGELFF; DNA: TGTGCCAGCAGCTTAGAACCCTACACCGGGGAGCTGTTTTTT
D: .; length: 14; J: TRBJ2-7; size: few; V: TRBV19; CDR3: CASSQGLVDYEQYF; DNA: TGTGCCAGTAGTCAGGGGTTGGTGGATTACGAGCAGTACTTC
D: .; length: 16; J: TRBJ2-6; size: few; V: TRBV6-2/TRBV6-3; CDR3: CASSTQGFSGANVLTF; DNA: TGTGCCAGCAGTACACAGGGCTTCTCTGGGGCCAACGTCCTGACTTTC
D: .; length: 16; J: TRBJ2-5; size: many; V: TRBV3-1; CDR3: CASSPTRRGVSETQYF; DNA: TGTGCCAGCAGCCCCACAAGACGCGGGGTCTCCGAGACCCAGTACTTC
D: .; length: 14; J: TRBJ1-4; size: .; V: TRBV2; CDR3: CASMVQPQNEKLFF; DNA: TGTGCCAGCATGGTACAGCCACAAAATGAAAAACTGTTTTTT
D: TRBD2; length: 13; J: TRBJ2-7; size: .; V: TRBV29-1; CDR3: CSVGTSGGGEQYF; DNA: TGCAGCGTCGGGACTAGCGGGGGGGGAGAGCAGTACTTC
D: TRBD2; length: 16; J: TRBJ2-3; size: many; V: TRBV6-1; CDR3: CASSEPSGKSTDTQYF; DNA: TGTGCCAGCAGTGAGCCTAGCGGGAAGTCCACAGATACGCAGTATTTT
D: .; length: 12; J: TRBJ1-2; size: .; V: TRBV7-9; CDR3: CASSLRTEGYTF; DNA: TGTGCCAGCAGCCTAAGGACAGAAGGCTACACCTTC
D: .; length: 14; J: TRBJ2-1; size: many; V: TRBV2; CDR3: CASSFLALKDEQFF; DNA: TGTGCCAGCAGTTTCCTAGCGTTGAAGGATGAGCAGTTCTTC
D: .; length: 14; J: TRBJ2-7; size: .; V: TRBV13; CDR3: CASSLGPGLYEQYF; DNA: TGTGCCAGCAGCTTAGGTCCGGGTCTCTACGAGCAGTACTTC
D: .; length: 13; J: TRBJ1-5; size: .; V: TRBV2; CDR3: CASSDRTTQPQHF; DNA: TGTGCCAGCAGTGACCGCACCACTCAGCCCCAGCATTTT
D: TRBD2; length: 13; J: TRBJ2-5; size: .; V: TRBV20-1; CDR3: CSARAGGTETQYF; DNA: TGCAGTGCTAGGGCGGGGGGGACAGAGACCCAGTACTTC
D: .; length: 14; J: TRBJ1-5; size: .; V: TRBV10-2; CDR3: CASSATHSNQPQHF; DNA: TGCGCCAGCAGTGCGACACATAGCAATCAGCCCCAGCATTTT
D: TRBD1; length: 14; J: TRBJ1-2; size: many; V: TRBV28; CDR3: CASSQGGPNYGYTF; DNA: TGTGCCAGCAGCCAGGGGGGCCCAAACTATGGCTACACCTTC
D: TRBD1; length: 14; J: TRBJ1-2; size: many; V: TRBV20-1; CDR3: CSARTGTGGDGYTF; DNA: TGCAGTGCGCGGACCGGGACAGGGGGGGATGGCTACACCTTC
D: TRBD1; length: 15; J: TRBJ2-7; size: once; V: TRBV5-5; CDR3: CASSAGTGVTYEQHF; DNA: TGTGCCAGCAGCGCCGGGACAGGGGTAACCTACGAGCAGCACTTC
D: .; length: 15; J: TRBJ1-2; size: .; V: TRBV6-2/TRBV6-3; CDR3: CASSYSIARNYSYTF; DNA: TGTGCCAGCAGTTACTCGATTGCCCGTAACTATAGCTACACCTTC
D: .; length: 11; J: TRBJ1-1; size: many; V: TRBV2; CDR3: CATQSFTEAFF; DNA: TGTGCCACCCAGTCCTTCACTGAAGCTTTCTTT
D: TRBD2; length: 16; J: TRBJ2-1; size: few; V: TRBV6-1; CDR3: CASSPSLAGGLNEQFF; DNA: TGTGCCAGCAGTCCCTCCCTAGCGGGAGGCCTCAATGAGCAGTTCTTC
D: .; length: 15; J: TRBJ2-1; size: many; V: TRBV12-3/TRBV12-4; CDR3: CASSLVGRGGGEQFF; DNA: TGTGCCAGCAGTTTGGTTGGGCGAGGGGGTGGTGAGCAGTTCTTC
D: .; length: 14; J: TRBJ2-4; size: few; V: TRBV18; CDR3: CASSTGLAKNIQYF; DNA: TGTGCCAGCTCAACAGGATTAGCCAAAAACATTCAGTACTTC
D: TRBD1; length: 18; J: TRBJ1-2; size: few; V: TRBV9; CDR3: CASSPPVRTGPANYGYTF; DNA: TGTGCCAGCAGCCCTCCAGTGCGGACAGGGCCAGCTAACTATGGCTACACCTTC
D: .; length: 13; J: TRBJ2-1; size: few; V: TRBV5-1; CDR3: CATRQTSYNEQFF; DNA: TGCGCCACCCGACAGACCTCCTACAATGAGCAGTTCTTC
D: .; length: 14; J: TRBJ2-5; size: many; V: TRBV28; CDR3: CASSLQEGQETQYF; DNA: TGTGCCAGCAGTTTGCAGGAGGGGCAAGAGACCCAGTACTTC
D: TRBD1; length: 14; J: TRBJ1-3; size: many; V: TRBV6-1; CDR3: CASTRGGSGNTIYF; DNA: TGTGCCAGCACCAGGGGGGGCTCTGGAAACACCATATATTTT
D: TRBD2; length: 16; J: TRBJ2-7; size: many; V: TRBV5-6; CDR3: CASSLRTSGRIREQYF; DNA: TGTGCCAGCAGCCTCCGGACTAGCGGGAGGATCAGGGAGCAGTACTTC
D: TRBD1; length: 13; J: TRBJ2-7; size: many; V: TRBV7-2; CDR3: CASRQGIIDEQYF; DNA: TGTGCCTCGCGACAGGGGATAATCGACGAGCAGTACTTC
D: TRBD2; length: 17; J: TRBJ2-2; size: .; V: TRBV6-1; CDR3: CASSPGLAGAYTGELFF; DNA: TGTGCCAGCAGTCCCGGACTAGCGGGGGCCTACACCGGGGAGCTGTTTTTT